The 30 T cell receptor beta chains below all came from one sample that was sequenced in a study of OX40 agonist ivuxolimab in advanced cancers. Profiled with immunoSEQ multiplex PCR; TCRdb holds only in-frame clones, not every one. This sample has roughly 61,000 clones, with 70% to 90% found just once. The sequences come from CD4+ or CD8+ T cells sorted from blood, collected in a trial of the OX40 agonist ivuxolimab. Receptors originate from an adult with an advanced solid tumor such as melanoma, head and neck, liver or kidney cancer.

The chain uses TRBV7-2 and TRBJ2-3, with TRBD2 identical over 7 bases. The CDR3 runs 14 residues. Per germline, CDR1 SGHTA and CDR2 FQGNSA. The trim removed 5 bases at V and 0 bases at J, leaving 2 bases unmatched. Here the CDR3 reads CASSVSGSTDTQYF. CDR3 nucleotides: TGTGCCAGCAGCGTTAGCGGGAGCACAGATACGCAGTATTTT.

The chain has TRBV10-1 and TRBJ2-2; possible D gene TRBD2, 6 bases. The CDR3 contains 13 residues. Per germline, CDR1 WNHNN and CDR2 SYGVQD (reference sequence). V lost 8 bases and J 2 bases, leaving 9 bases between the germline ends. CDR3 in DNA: TGCGCCAGCGGCGGGGAAAACACCGGGGAGCTGTTTTTT. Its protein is CASGGENTGELFF.

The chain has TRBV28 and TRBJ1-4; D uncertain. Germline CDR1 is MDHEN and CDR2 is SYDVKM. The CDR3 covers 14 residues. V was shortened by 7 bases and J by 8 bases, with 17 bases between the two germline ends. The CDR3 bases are TGTGCCAGCATTCCAGGTGGGAGAGGAGAAAAACTGTTTTTT. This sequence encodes CASIPGGRGEKLFF.

The CDR3, as DNA: TGCAGCGTTTCCTCGAATCGTGGCGGATATTATGGCTACACCTTC. Protein product: CSVSSNRGGYYGYTF. V and J are TRBV29-1 and TRBJ1-2, with unresolved D. The germline V gene encodes CDR1 SQVTM and CDR2 ANQGSEA. The CDR3 runs 15 residues. V lost 5 bases and J 5 bases, leaving 21 bases between the germline ends. The entire variable domain, with the rest obtained from reference TRBV29-1 and TRBJ1-2, is as follows: SAVISQKPSRDICQRGTSLTIQCQVDSQVTMMFWYRQQPGQSLTLIATANQGSEATYESGFVIDKFPISRPNLTFSTLTVSNMSPEDSSIYLCSVSSNRGGYYGYTFGSGTRLTVV.

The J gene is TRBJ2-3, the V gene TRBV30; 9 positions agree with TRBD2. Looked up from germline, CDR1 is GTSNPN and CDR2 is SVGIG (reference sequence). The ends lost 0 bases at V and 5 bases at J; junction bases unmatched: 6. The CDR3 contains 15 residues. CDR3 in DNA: TGTGCCTGGAGTGTAAGCGGGGGGCCCAAAGATACGCAGTATTTT. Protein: CAWSVSGGPKDTQYF.

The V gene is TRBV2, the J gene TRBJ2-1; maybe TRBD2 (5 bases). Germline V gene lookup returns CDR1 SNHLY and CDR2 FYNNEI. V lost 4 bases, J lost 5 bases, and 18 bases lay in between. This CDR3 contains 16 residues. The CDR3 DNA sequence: TGTGCCAGCAGTGGGACTTCAGGACCGGGGAACAATGAGCAGTTCTTC. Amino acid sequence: CASSGTSGPGNNEQFF. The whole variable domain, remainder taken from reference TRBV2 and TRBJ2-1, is EPEVTQTPSHQVTQMGQEVILRCVPISNHLYFYWYRQILGQKVEFLVSFYNNEISEKSEIFDDQFSVERPDGSNFTLKIRSTKLEDSAMYFCASSGTSGPGNNEQFFGPGTRLTVL.

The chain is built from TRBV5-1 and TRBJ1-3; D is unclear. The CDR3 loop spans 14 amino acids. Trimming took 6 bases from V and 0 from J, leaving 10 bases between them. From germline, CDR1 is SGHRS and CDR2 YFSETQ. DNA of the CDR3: TGCGCCAGCAAGGCAGGCCACTCTGGAAACACCATATATTTT. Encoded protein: CASKAGHSGNTIYF.

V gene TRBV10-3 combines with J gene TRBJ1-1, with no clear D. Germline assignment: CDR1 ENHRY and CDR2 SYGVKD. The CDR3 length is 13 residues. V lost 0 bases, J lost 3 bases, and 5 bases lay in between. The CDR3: CAISESGDTEAFF. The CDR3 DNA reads TGTGCCATCAGTGAGTCGGGTGACACTGAAGCTTTCTTT.

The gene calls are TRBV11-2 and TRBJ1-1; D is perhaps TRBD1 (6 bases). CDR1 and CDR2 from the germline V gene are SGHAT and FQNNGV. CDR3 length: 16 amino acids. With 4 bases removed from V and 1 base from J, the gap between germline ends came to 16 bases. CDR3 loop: CASSSSQGGSNTEAFF. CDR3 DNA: TGTGCCAGCAGCTCCTCACAGGGAGGATCGAACACTGAAGCTTTCTTT.

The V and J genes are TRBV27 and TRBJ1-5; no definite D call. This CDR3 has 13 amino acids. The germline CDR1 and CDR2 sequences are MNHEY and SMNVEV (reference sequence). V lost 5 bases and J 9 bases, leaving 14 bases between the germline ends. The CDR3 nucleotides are TGTGCCAGCAGTCCTGACTGGGAAGGGCCCCAGCATTTT. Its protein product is CASSPDWEGPQHF.

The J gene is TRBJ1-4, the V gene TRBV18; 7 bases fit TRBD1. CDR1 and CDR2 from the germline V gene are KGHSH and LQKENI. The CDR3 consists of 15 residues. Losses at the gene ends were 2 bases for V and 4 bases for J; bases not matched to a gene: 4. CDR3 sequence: CASSPNRGLNEKLFF. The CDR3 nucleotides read TGTGCCAGCTCACCAAACAGGGGCCTTAATGAAAAACTGTTTTTT.

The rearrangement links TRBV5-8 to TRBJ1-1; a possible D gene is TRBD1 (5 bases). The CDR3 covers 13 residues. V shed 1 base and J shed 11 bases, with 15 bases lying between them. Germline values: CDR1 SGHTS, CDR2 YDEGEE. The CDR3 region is CASSLYGRGWAFF. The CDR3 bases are TGTGCCAGCAGCTTGTATGGACGGGGCTGGGCTTTCTTT.

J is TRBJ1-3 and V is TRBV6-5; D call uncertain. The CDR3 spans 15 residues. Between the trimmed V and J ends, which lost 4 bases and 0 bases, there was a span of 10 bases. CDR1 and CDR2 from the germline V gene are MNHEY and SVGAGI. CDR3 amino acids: CASSSRIGSGNTIYF. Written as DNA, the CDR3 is TGTGCCAGCAGTTCGAGGATCGGCTCTGGAAACACCATATATTTT.

This chain's CDR3 is CAWSHKGSGRENEQFF. As DNA, the CDR3 is TGTGCCTGGAGTCATAAGGGTAGCGGGAGGGAGAATGAGCAGTTCTTC. The chain recombines TRBV30 with TRBJ2-1, with 11 nucleotides matching TRBD2. Germline values: CDR1 GTSNPN, CDR2 SVGIG (reference sequence). V was pared by 2 bases and J by 7 bases, with 10 bases of the junction left unmatched. The CDR3 is 16 amino acids.

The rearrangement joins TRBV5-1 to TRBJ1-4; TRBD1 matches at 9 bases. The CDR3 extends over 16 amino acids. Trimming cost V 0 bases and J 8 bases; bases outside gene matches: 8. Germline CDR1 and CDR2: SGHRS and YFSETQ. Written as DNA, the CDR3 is TGCGCCAGCAGCTTGGCGGGACAGGGCCCCGGAGAAAAACTGTTTTTT. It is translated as CASSLAGQGPGEKLFF.

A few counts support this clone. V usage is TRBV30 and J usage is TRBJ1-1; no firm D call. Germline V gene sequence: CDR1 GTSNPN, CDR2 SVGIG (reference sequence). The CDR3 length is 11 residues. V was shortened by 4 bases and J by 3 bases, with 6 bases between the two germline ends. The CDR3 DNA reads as TGTGCCTGGACCACTTACACTGAAGCTTTCTTT. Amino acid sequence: CAWTTYTEAFF.

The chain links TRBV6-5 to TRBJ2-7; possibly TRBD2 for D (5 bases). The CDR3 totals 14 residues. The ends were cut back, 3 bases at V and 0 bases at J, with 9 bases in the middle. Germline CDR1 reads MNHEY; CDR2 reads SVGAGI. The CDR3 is CASSYAGSSYEQYF. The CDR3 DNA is TGTGCCAGCAGTTATGCGGGCAGCTCCTACGAGCAGTACTTC.

DNA for the CDR3: TGTGCCAGCAGCAAATCAGCGGGGAGCACCGGGGAGCTGTTTTTT. Translating it yields CASSKSAGSTGELFF. The V and J genes are TRBV28 and TRBJ2-2; 7 nucleotides align to TRBD2. Germline CDR1 MDHEN, CDR2 SYDVKM. This CDR3 has 15 residues. The junction had 8 bases not matched to a gene; V was cut back by 6 bases and J by 4 bases.

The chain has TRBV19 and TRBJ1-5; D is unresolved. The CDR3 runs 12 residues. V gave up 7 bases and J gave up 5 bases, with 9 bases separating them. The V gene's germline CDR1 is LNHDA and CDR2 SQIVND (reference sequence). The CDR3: CASNVRDQPQHF. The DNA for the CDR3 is TGTGCCAGTAACGTTAGAGATCAGCCCCAGCATTTT.

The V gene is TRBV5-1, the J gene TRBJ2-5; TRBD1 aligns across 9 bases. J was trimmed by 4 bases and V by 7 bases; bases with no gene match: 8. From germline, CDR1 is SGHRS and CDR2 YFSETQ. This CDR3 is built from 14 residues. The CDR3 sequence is CASHPGQGGETQYF. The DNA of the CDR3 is TGCGCCAGCCACCCGGGACAGGGAGGAGAGACCCAGTACTTC.

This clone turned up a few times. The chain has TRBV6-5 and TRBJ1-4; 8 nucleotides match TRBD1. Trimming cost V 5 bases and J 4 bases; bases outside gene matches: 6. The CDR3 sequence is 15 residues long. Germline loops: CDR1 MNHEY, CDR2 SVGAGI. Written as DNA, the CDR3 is TGTGCCAGCAGTGCTCCCGGACAGGGTAATGAAAAACTGTTTTTT. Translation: CASSAPGQGNEKLFF.

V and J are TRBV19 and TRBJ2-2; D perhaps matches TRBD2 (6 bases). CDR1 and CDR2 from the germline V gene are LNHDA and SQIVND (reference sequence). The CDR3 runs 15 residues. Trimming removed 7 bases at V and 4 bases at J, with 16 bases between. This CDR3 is CASMTGAEGTGELFF. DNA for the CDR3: TGTGCCAGTATGACGGGTGCGGAGGGCACCGGGGAGCTGTTTTTT.

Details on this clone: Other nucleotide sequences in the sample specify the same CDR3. The CDR3 protein is CAWSVKGNTEAFF. In DNA form, the CDR3 reads TGTGCCTGGAGTGTGAAAGGGAACACTGAAGCTTTCTTT. The chain recombines TRBV30 with TRBJ1-1; D gene unclear. Germline-derived CDR1 and CDR2 are GTSNPN and SVGIG (reference sequence). The CDR3 runs to 13 residues. Between the trimmed V and J ends, which lost 0 bases and 1 base, there was a span of 6 bases.

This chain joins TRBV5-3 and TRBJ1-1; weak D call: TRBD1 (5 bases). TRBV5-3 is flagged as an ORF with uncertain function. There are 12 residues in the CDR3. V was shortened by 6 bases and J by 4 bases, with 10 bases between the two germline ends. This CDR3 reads CARMAGGTEAFF. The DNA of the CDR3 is TGTGCCAGAATGGCGGGGGGCACTGAAGCTTTCTTT.

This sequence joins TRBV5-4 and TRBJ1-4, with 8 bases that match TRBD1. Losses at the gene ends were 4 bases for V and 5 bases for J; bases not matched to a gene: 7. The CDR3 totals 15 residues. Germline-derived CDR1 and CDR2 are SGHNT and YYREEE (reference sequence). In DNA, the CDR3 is TGTGCCAGCAGCGCCGCACGGGACAGGAATGAAAAACTGTTTTTT. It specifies CASSAARDRNEKLFF.

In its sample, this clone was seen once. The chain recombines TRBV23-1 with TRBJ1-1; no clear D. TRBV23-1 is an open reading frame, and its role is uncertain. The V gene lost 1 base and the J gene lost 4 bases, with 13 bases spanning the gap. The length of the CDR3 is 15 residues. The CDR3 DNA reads TGCGCCAGCAGTCAATTTCGGGTAGATTGCACTGAAGCTTTCTTT. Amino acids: CASSQFRVDCTEAFF.

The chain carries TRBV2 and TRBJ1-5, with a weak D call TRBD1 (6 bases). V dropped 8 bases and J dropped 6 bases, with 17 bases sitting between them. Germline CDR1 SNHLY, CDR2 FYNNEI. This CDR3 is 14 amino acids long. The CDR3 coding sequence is TGTGCCAGCGGGATGGGGGGGCTATTTCAGCCCCAGCATTTT. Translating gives CASGMGGLFQPQHF.

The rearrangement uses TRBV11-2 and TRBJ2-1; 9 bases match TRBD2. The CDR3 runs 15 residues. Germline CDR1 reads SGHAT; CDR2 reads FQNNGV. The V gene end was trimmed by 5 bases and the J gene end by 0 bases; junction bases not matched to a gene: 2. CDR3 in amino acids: CASSISGSSYNEQFF. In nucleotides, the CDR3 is TGTGCCAGCAGCATTAGCGGGAGCTCCTACAATGAGCAGTTCTTC.

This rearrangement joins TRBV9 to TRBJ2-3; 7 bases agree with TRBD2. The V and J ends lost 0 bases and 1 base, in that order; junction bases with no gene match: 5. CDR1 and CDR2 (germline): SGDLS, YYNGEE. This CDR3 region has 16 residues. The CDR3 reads CASSVAGGGGTDTQYF. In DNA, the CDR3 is TGTGCCAGCAGCGTAGCCGGGGGAGGGGGCACAGATACGCAGTATTTT.

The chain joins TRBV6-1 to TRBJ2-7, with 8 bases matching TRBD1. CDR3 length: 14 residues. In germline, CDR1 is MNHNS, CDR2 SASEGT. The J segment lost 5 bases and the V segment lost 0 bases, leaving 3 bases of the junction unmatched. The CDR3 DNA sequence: TGTGCCAGCAGTGAAGCATTCAGGGGGCACGAGCAGTACTTC. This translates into CASSEAFRGHEQYF.